A single sample is the source of the 19 T cell receptor beta chains below, sequenced in a study of blood T cell repertoires in COVID-19. The repertoire was sequenced with immunoSEQ multiplex PCR; TCRdb's copy has only in-frame clones and lacks some. The table shows 65,000 to 90,000 clones, with roughly 84% occurring only once. Sequenced input: peripheral blood. These receptor sequences come from a woman aged 55-70 years with acute or convalescent COVID-19.

The V and J genes are TRBV5-1 and TRBJ2-3, with TRBD2 matching 14 bases. This CDR3 is built from 17 residues. The junction had 4 bases not matched to a gene; V was cut back by 4 bases and J by 0 bases. Germline CDR1 reads SGHRS; CDR2 reads YFSETQ. The CDR3: CASSGTSGGDSTDTQYF. In DNA form, the CDR3 reads TGCGCCAGCAGCGGGACTAGCGGGGGTGACAGCACAGATACGCAGTATTTT. The full variable domain, with the rest looked up from reference TRBV5-1 and TRBJ2-3, is KAGVTQTPRYLIKTRGQQVTLSCSPISGHRSVSWYQQTPGQGLQFLFEYFSETQRNKGNFPGRFSGRQFSNSRSEMNVSTLELGDSALYLCASSGTSGGDSTDTQYFGPGTRLTVL.

This sequence joins TRBV9 and TRBJ1-6; the D gene is possibly TRBD1 (5 bases). Germline V gene lookup returns CDR1 SGDLS and CDR2 YYNGEE. The CDR3 contains 17 residues. V was clipped by 3 bases and J by 5 bases, with 18 bases between them. CDR3 DNA: TGTGCCAGCAGCGGTAGCTCCGAGACAGACCATAATTCACCCCTCCACTTT. This gives the protein CASSGSSETDHNSPLHF.

The chain couples TRBV12-3 or TRBV12-4 to TRBJ2-3; D call uncertain. V shed 4 bases and J shed 2 bases, with 7 bases lying between them. CDR3 length equals 13 residues. The CDR3 loop is CASSSGNTDTQYF. The CDR3 DNA sequence: TGTGCCAGCAGTTCAGGTAACACAGATACGCAGTATTTT.

The chain couples TRBV9 to TRBJ1-6; a weak D match, TRBD1 (5 bases). This CDR3 spans 16 amino acids. CDR1 SGDLS and CDR2 YYNGEE come from the germline V gene. Trimming took off 2 bases at V and 2 bases at J, with 11 bases between the two ends. The CDR3 loop reads CASSVFDRTYNSPLHF. The CDR3 DNA follows: TGTGCCAGCAGCGTCTTCGACAGAACCTATAATTCACCCCTCCACTTT.

This chain links TRBV6-5 with TRBJ1-1; possibly TRBD1 for D (6 bases). V lost 4 bases and J 6 bases, leaving 15 bases between the germline ends. CDR1 MNHEY and CDR2 SVGAGI come from the germline V gene. The CDR3 totals 14 residues. Here the CDR3 reads CASSSRQELSEAFF. For the CDR3, the DNA is TGTGCCAGCAGTTCTCGACAGGAATTGTCTGAAGCTTTCTTT.

This clone was seen just once. V is TRBV2 and J is TRBJ1-1; maybe TRBD1 (6 bases). Germline CDR1 SNHLY, CDR2 FYNNEI. V was clipped by 7 bases and J by 6 bases, with 12 bases between them. The CDR3 sequence is 12 residues long. The CDR3 region has the DNA TGTGCCAGCAATTTACAGGGACCTGAAGCTTTCTTT. Translated: CASNLQGPEAFF.

The V and J genes are TRBV6-6 and TRBJ2-3, with 14 bases matching TRBD2. Germline V gene sequence: CDR1 MNHNY, CDR2 SVGAGI (reference sequence). The CDR3 is 17 amino acids. J was trimmed by 4 bases and V by 5 bases; bases with no gene match: 8. Here the CDR3 DNA reads TGTGCCAGCAGTCGCCTGACTAGCGGGGGGGCCTCAGATACGCAGTATTTT. This encodes CASSRLTSGGASDTQYF.

V is TRBV18 and J is TRBJ1-2; no reliable D call. Germline loops: CDR1 KGHSH, CDR2 LQKENI. The V end was cut by 2 bases, the J end by 2 bases, with 15 bases between. The CDR3 sequence is 16 residues long. The DNA for the CDR3 is TGTGCCAGCTCACCATATGAGGGTCCAGGAAACTATGGCTACACCTTC. Amino acid sequence: CASSPYEGPGNYGYTF.

This rearrangement joins TRBV29-1 to TRBJ1-1; 9 nucleotides align to TRBD1. The ends lost 7 bases at V and 4 bases at J; junction bases unmatched: 7. The CDR3 has 13 residues. Germline CDR1 SQVTM, CDR2 ANQGSEA. The CDR3 reads CSAGQGQGTEAFF. The CDR3 DNA is TGCAGCGCCGGACAGGGGCAGGGCACTGAAGCTTTCTTT.

The gene calls are TRBV11-3 and TRBJ2-1, with TRBD2 matching 7 bases. Germline values: CDR1 SGHNT, CDR2 YENEEA. The trim removed 5 bases at V and 4 bases at J, leaving 8 bases unmatched. This CDR3 spans 15 amino acids. The CDR3 bases are TGTGCCAGCAGCGCAAGGGAGGGCCCGTACAATGAGCAGTTCTTC. This gives the protein CASSAREGPYNEQFF.

The genes are TRBV9 and TRBJ2-2; no clear D gene. Germline lookup yields CDR1 SGDLS and CDR2 YYNGEE. This CDR3 is 12 amino acids long. V was cut by 0 bases and J by 7 bases, with 4 bases left in between. The DNA of the CDR3 is TGTGCCAGCAGCGTAGGAGGCGGGGAGCTGTTTTTT. Protein product: CASSVGGGELFF.

The chain carries TRBV11-2 and TRBJ2-7; 7 nucleotides match TRBD1. After removal of 1 base from V and 3 bases from J, the junction contained 3 bases not matched to a gene. The CDR3 covers 14 residues. The V gene's germline CDR1 is SGHAT and CDR2 FQNNGV. CDR3 nucleotides: TGTGCCAGCAGCTTAGGGGGGACAGACTACGAGCAGTACTTC. Amino acid sequence: CASSLGGTDYEQYF.

This clone appeared a single time. The CDR3 loop reads CASNGDRSSTNEKLFF. CDR3 coding DNA: TGTGCCAGTAACGGGGACAGATCCTCAACTAATGAAAAACTGTTTTTT. The chain carries TRBV19 and TRBJ1-4, with 7 bases identical to TRBD1. The V and J ends lost 7 bases and 0 bases, in that order; junction bases with no gene match: 8. CDR1 is LNHDA, CDR2 SQIVND, per germline (reference sequence). The CDR3 sequence is 16 residues long.

The chain couples TRBV7-6 to TRBJ1-5; maybe TRBD1 (5 bases). V shed 1 base and J shed 2 bases, with 9 bases lying between them. The CDR3 is 15 amino acids. CDR1 SGHVS and CDR2 FNYEAQ come from the germline V gene. CDR3 bases: TGTGCCAGCAGCTTAGAGGGGAAGGGCAATCAGCCCCAGCATTTT. Translated, it gives CASSLEGKGNQPQHF. The full variable domain, in which reference TRBV7-6 and TRBJ1-5 provide the parts outside the CDR3, is GAGVSQSPRYKVTKRGQDVALRCDPISGHVSLYWYRQALGQGPEFLTYFNYEAQQDKSGLPNDRFSAERPEGSISTLTIQRTEQRDSAMYRCASSLEGKGNQPQHFGDGTRLSIL.

This chain uses TRBV21-1 with TRBJ1-5; whether TRBD1, the table's D call, matches the DNA was not checked. TRBV21-1 is designated a pseudogene. This CDR3 region has 12 residues. CDR3 residues: CASKPETQPQHF. Here the CDR3 DNA reads TGTGCCAGCAAACCAGAAACTCAGCCCCAGCATTTT.

The chain has TRBV4-1 and TRBJ2-2; 9 bases align to TRBD1. The CDR3 has 14 residues. V gave up 11 bases and J gave up 2 bases; unmatched junction bases: 6. Germline V gene data show CDR1 as MGHRA and CDR2 as YSYEKL. The CDR3 sequence is CASRDRANTGELFF. The DNA for the CDR3 is TGCGCCTCACGGGACAGGGCCAACACCGGGGAGCTGTTTTTT.

This chain links TRBV3-1 (or the pseudogene TRBV3-2) with TRBJ1-3; 9 bases match TRBD1. The CDR3 has 20 amino acids. Trimming took 3 bases from V and 0 from J; bases not matched to a gene: 15. Per germline, CDR1 LGHDT and CDR2 YNNKEL (reference sequence). The CDR3 region is CASSHHLGTGTSSSGNTIYF. For the CDR3, the DNA is TGTGCCAGCAGCCATCATCTGGGGACAGGGACCTCTAGCTCTGGAAACACCATATATTTT.

The CDR3 DNA is TGTGCCAGCAGCAAAAACGGCGGGGGCACAGATACGCAGTATTTT. Amino acid sequence: CASSKNGGGTDTQYF. V gene TRBV7-3 combines with J gene TRBJ2-3; maybe TRBD2 (6 bases). The CDR3 length is 15 residues. Germline CDR1 and CDR2: SGHTA and FQGTGA. V lost 5 bases, J lost 1 base, and 13 bases lay in between.

The count of this clone is one. The V call is TRBV5-1, the J call TRBJ2-1; 8 bases line up with TRBD2. The CDR3 has 16 residues. V was pared by 2 bases and J by 3 bases, with 7 bases of the junction left unmatched. Germline lookup yields CDR1 SGHRS and CDR2 YFSETQ. CDR3 sequence: CASSFGRTSHYNEQFF. The CDR3 DNA follows: TGCGCCAGCAGCTTTGGCCGGACTAGCCACTACAATGAGCAGTTCTTC.